A selection of T cell receptor beta chains follows, all from one sample in a study of human T cells and chemical hapten exposure. TCRdb called the RACE reads again in MiXCR, with one record for every CDR3 protein. The data show tens of thousands of distinct CDR3 sequences, roughly 4% seen once. Sequenced material: whole blood. Receptors were obtained from a female donor in good health. Some clones in this sample may be carry-over from other donors' samples. Both conserved end residues are trimmed from each CDR3. The order of the fields is V gene, J gene, clone size, CDR3 protein. Clone size appears in some rows only: once, few, many, or a class for an expanded clone.

>TRBV4-1|TRBJ2-7|.
ASSQGDSYEQY
>TRBV4-3|TRBJ2-1|many
ASSQDQGYLRDEQF
>TRBV28|TRBJ2-5|many
ASSFLGQETQY
>TRBV27|TRBJ2-1|many
ASGRSSGRYYNEQF
>TRBV7-2|TRBJ2-3|medium-sized
ASSLRGPYTDTQY
>TRBV20-1|TRBJ2-3|.
SARRGGQWAYTDTQY
>TRBV5-4|TRBJ1-4|many
ASRPGADEKLF
>TRBV11-2|TRBJ1-1|many
ASSLVEGNTEAF
>TRBV9|TRBJ2-1|many
ASSVGGLVGNEQF
>TRBV6-2/TRBV6-3|TRBJ2-3|few
ASSYITDTQY
>TRBV20-1|TRBJ1-3|few
SAPSPSSGNTIY
>TRBV5-6|TRBJ1-1|many
ASSLHRGTEAF